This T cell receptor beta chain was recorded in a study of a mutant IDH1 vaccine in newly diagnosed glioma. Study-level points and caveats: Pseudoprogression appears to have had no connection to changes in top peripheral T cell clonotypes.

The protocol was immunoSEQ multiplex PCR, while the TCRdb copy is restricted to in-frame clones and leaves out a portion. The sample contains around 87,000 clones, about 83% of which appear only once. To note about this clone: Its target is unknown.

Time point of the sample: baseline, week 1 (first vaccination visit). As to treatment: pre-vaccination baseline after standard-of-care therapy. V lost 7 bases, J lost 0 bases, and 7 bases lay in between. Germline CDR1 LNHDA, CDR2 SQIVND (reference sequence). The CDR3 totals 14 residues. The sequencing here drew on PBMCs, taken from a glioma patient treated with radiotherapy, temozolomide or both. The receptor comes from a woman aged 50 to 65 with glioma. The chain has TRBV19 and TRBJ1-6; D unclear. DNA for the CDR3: TGTGCCAGTATCGGGAGCTCCTATAATTCACCCCTCCACTTT. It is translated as CASIGSSYNSPLHF.